This TCR beta chain was recovered during a study of cytomegalovirus exposure and HLA in healthy donors. Study at large: For the 300 to 400 genotyped donors, more than 65% fell within the Caucasian-associated ancestry cluster. Study-level findings and limits: Listed as cytomegalovirus-associated were around 160 TCR beta chains.

Both 60 Vbeta primers and 13 Jbeta primers went into the PCR. In the original workflow: There were 80 million or so unique TCR beta chains by a later count, and approximately 10 million of them were shared. Method: immunoSEQ multiplex PCR; TCRdb's copy keeps in-frame clones and lacks some. D and trimming were read from the DNA, whereas the V and J calls and clone size are those reported in that table. The sample records 120,000 to 150,000 clones, around 72% being singletons. A note on this clone: Its antigen is still unknown.

Germline CDR1 and CDR2: MGHRA and YSYEKL. The length of the CDR3 is 16 residues. J gave up 6 bases and V 1 base, and 11 bases lay outside the gene matches. This sequence was found in a man between 35 and 55 years old in good health and CMV-seronegative. The J gene is TRBJ1-1, the V gene TRBV4-1; TRBD1 aligns across 7 bases. What was sequenced was PBMCs. The CDR3 sequence: CASSQVGGGKGAEAFF. The CDR3, as DNA: TGCGCCAGCAGCCAAGTAGGAGGGGGCAAGGGGGCTGAAGCTTTCTTT.